The present T cell receptor (beta chain) was sequenced within a study of blood T cell repertoires in COVID-19. Study summary: Samples of COVID-19 (acute and convalescent) were obtained from the United States, Italy and Spain. Sample material is recorded as cDNA or gDNA derived from T cells, B-cell-depleted T cells, or PBMCs.

CDR3 length: 16 amino acids. The germline V and J ends were trimmed by 3 bases and 7 bases, with 22 bases remaining between them. Germline loops: CDR1 MNHEY, CDR2 SVGAGI. Per the authors' pipeline: Researchers report that nucleated cell counts were estimated from reference gene primer amplification. Profiled with immunoSEQ multiplex PCR; TCRdb holds only in-frame clones, not every one. V and J calls and clone size follow that table, whereas D and trimming were derived from the DNA. The data show over 70,000 clones, 75% to 90% seen once. The sequenced sample consisted of peripheral blood. The TCR comes from a man aged 65 to 85 who had recovered from COVID-19. This chain uses TRBV6-5 with TRBJ2-7, with D possibly TRBD2 on 6 matching bases. The CDR3 DNA reads TGTGCCAGCAGTTATATCCTTGGAGGGACTGCCGAAGAGCAGTACTTC. This gives the protein CASSYILGGTAEEQYF.